The clone carrying this TCR beta chain was counted many times. Its antigen remains unknown. The data derive from a study of T cell repertoires in cytomegalovirus infection. Study details: Alongside well-studied HLA-B-restricted CMV epitopes, recently identified HLA-C-restricted CMV epitopes were also used.

Whole-study results and caveats: The ex vivo response showed dominance by HLA-C-restricted CMV-specific TCR beta clonotypes.

TCRdb analysed the reads with MiXCR anew, one entry per CDR3 protein. The sample contains 100,000 or so distinct CDR3 sequences, under 45% of which appear only once. CDR1 and CDR2 from the germline V gene are SGHVS and FQNEAQ. Trimming removed 5 bases from V and 7 bases from J; junction bases left unmatched: 6. The CDR3 consists of 13 residues. The receptor's source is a human donor in good health (CMV status not recorded). Some clones in this sample may be carry-over from other donors' samples. The chain employs TRBV7-8 and TRBJ1-2; 8 nucleotides match TRBD1. Sequencing used CD8+ T cells from cultured PBMCs, obtained from culture after CMV antigen stimulation. CDR3 amino acids: CASSPDREVGYTF. The CDR3 DNA is TGTGCCAGCAGCCCGGACAGGGAGGTTGGCTACACCTTC.